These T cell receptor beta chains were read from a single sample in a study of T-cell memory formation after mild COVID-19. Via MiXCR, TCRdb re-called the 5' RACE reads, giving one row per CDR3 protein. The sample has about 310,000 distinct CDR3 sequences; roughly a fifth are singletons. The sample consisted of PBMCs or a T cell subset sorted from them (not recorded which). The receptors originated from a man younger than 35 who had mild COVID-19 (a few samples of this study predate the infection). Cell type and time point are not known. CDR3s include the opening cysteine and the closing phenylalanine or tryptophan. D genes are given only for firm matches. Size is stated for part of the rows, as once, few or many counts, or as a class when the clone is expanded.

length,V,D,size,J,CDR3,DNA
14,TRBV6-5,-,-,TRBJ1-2,CASSYSNVLGSHTF,TGTGCCAGCAGTTACTCGAATGTACTTGGGAGCCACACCTTC
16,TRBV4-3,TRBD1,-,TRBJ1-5,CASSPLRDRGTQPQHF,TGCGCCAGCAGCCCGCTCCGGGACAGGGGGACTCAGCCCCAGCATTTT
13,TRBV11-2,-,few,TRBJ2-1,CASSLLRGNEQFF,TGTGCCAGCAGCTTACTCAGGGGTAATGAGCAGTTCTTC
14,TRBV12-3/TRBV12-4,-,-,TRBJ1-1,CASSRDMEGTEAFF,TGTGCCAGCAGTAGGGACATGGAGGGCACTGAAGCTTTCTTT
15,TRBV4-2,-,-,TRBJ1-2,CASSKSSTAEDGYTF,TGTGCCAGCAGTAAAAGTTCGACAGCCGAGGATGGCTACACCTTC
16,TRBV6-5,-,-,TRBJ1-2,CASSDGPSGVHYGYTF,TGTGCCAGCAGCGACGGGCCATCAGGGGTACACTATGGCTACACCTTC
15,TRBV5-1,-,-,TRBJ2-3,CASSPPAGSTDTQYF,TGCGCCAGCAGCCCCCCTGCGGGAAGCACAGATACGCAGTATTTT
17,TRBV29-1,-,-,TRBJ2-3,CSVEDPGWDNRPDTQYF,TGCAGCGTTGAAGATCCGGGGTGGGACAACAGGCCAGATACGCAGTATTTT
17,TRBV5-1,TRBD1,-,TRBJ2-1,CASSLGDSSLHPNEQFF,TGCGCCAGCAGCCTTGGGGACAGCAGCCTCCACCCGAATGAGCAGTTCTTC
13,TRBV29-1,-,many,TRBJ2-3,CSVQLDLADTQYF,TGCAGCGTACAACTAGATCTGGCAGATACGCAGTATTTT
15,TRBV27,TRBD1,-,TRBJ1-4,CASSLGPGGGEKLFF,TGTGCCAGCAGTCTAGGGCCAGGGGGCGGTGAAAAACTGTTTTTT
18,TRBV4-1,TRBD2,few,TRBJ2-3,CASRRRRGDPSRTDTQYF,TGCGCCAGCAGGCGGAGGCGGGGGGACCCCAGCCGCACAGATACGCAGTATTTT
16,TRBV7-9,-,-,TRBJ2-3,CASSLAPETSTDTQYF,TGTGCCAGCAGCTTAGCACCGGAAACTAGCACAGATACGCAGTATTTT
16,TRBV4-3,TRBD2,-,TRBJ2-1,CASSQDTSGGYNEQFF,TGCGCCAGCAGCCAAGATACTAGCGGGGGCTACAATGAGCAGTTCTTC
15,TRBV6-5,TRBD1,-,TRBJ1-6,CASSYSQGASSPLHF,TGTGCCAGCAGTTACTCACAGGGGGCGAGTTCACCCCTCCACTTT
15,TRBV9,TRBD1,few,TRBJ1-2,CASSFGTGFHYGYTF,TGTGCCAGCAGTTTCGGGACAGGGTTTCACTATGGCTACACCTTC
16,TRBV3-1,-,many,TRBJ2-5,CASSPSVTFGGETQYF,TGTGCCAGCAGCCCCTCAGTGACCTTCGGTGGGGAGACCCAGTACTTC
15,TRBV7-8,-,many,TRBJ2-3,CASSLAKGGRDTQYF,TGTGCCAGCAGCTTAGCCAAGGGGGGACGCGATACGCAGTATTTT
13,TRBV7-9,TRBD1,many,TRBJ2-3,CASSFRGQGTQYF,TGTGCCAGCAGCTTCCGTGGACAGGGGACGCAGTATTTT
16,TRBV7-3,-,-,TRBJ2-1,CASSYVANSGGNEQFF,TGTGCCAGCAGCTACGTAGCTAATTCTGGAGGCAATGAGCAGTTCTTC
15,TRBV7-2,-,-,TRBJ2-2,CASSKPTEYTGELFF,TGTGCCAGCAGCAAGCCGACAGAGTACACCGGGGAGCTGTTTTTT
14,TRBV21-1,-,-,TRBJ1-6,CASSKGQGNSPLHF,TGTGCCAGCAGCAAAGGACAGGGTAATTCACCCCTCCACTTT
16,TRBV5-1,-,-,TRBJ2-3,CASSQGTQRRTDTQYF,TGCGCCAGCAGCCAGGGGACGCAACGACGCACAGATACGCAGTATTTT
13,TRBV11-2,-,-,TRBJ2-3,CASSSAGTDTQYF,TGTGCCAGCAGTTCCGCCGGGACAGATACGCAGTATTTT
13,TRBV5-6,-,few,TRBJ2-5,CASSLRGTETQYF,TGTGCCAGCAGCTTACGGGGTACAGAGACCCAGTACTTC
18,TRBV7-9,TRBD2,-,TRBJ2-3,CASSPLRRLAGSTDTQYF,TGTGCCAGCAGCCCTCTTAGGAGGTTAGCGGGGAGCACAGATACGCAGTATTTT